This T cell receptor beta chain comes out of a study of CD8+ T cells in alopecia areata. Study in general: Treatment ran 6 to 18 months, with 6 months of follow-up afterward. Study-wide findings and caveats: Persistence of many expanded lesional clones was seen in scalp and blood during tofacitinib.

Notes on this clone: Its target is unknown.

Treatment indicated: oral pan-JAK inhibitor, 5-10 mg twice daily. Cell sorting on a FACSAria was used to separate CD4+ and CD8+ T cells from the PBMCs. Germline V gives CDR1 MNHEY, CDR2 SVGAGI. V was pared by 4 bases and J by 2 bases, with 8 bases of the junction left unmatched. CDR3 length equals 16 residues. In each case, RNA was isolated and then reverse transcribed into cDNA as the sequencing template. TCRdb's copy holds only in-frame clones and misses some; the assay was immunoSEQ multiplex PCR. The table records some 150,000 clones, about four fifths of them present only once. The receptor was isolated from a human donor with alopecia areata. The source was CD8+ T cells sorted from blood, collected at week 4, from a patient treated with tofacitinib. The chain employs TRBV6-5 and TRBJ2-7, with 10 bases fitting TRBD1. The CDR3 reads CASSWDGTGVAYEQYF. CDR3 DNA sequence: TGTGCCAGCAGTTGGGATGGGACAGGGGTTGCCTACGAGCAGTACTTC.